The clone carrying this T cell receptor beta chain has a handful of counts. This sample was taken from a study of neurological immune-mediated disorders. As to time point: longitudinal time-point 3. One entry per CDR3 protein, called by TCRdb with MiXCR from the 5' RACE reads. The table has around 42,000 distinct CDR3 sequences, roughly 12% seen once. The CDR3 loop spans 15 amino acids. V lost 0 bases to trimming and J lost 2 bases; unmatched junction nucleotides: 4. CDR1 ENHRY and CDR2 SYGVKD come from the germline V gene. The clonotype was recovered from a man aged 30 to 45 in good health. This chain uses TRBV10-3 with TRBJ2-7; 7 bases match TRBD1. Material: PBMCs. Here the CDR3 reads CAISESGDSAYEQYF. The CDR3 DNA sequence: TGTGCCATCAGTGAGTCCGGGGACAGTGCCTACGAGCAGTACTTC.